Below, one TCR beta chain is given with its context. Antigen unknown. This sample was included in a study of CXCR3-negative and CXCR3-positive naive CD8 T cells. Findings and limits, study-wide: More hydrophobic TRB CDR3s were found in CXCR3-positive naive cells than in CXCR3-negative naive cells. Both naive subsets carried similar amounts of surface CD5, so TCR strength was inferred from TRB CDR3 properties. Each naive subset displayed comparably high diversity, whereas memory CD8+ cells displayed much lower diversity.

UMI-labeled 5' RACE TRB cDNA libraries were prepared from the cells. TCRdb re-called the 5' RACE reads; one entry per CDR3 protein, DNA not given. The repertoire table contains about 150,000 distinct CDR3 sequences. With more than 250,000 cells each, the CD8+ T cell subsets were individually sorted in triplicate. The receptor comes from a human donor in good health. Some clones in this sample may be carry-over from other donors' samples. The specimen sequenced was naive CXCR3+ CD8+ T cells from blood. The subset is: CD45RO-CCR7+CD27+CD95- naive CD8+ T cells expressing CXCR3 (TNR3+).

This chain's CDR3 is CASSPTGVENEQFF. J is TRBJ2-1 and V is TRBV5-6; the D gene TCRdb calls, TRBD1, cannot be checked with no DNA. Germline CDR1 SGHDT, CDR2 YYEEEE. The CDR3 totals 14 residues.